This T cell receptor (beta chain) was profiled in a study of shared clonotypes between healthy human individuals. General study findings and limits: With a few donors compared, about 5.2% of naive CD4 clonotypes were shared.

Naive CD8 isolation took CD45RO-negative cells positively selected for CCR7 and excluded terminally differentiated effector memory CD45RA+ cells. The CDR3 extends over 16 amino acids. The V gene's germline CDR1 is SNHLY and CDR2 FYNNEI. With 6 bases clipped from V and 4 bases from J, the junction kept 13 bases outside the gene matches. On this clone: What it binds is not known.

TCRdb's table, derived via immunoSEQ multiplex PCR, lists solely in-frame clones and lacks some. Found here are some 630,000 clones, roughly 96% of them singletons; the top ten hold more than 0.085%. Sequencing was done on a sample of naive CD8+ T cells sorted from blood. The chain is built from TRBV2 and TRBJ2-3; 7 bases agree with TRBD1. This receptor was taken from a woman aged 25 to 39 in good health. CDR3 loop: CASSKSRGSAADTQYF. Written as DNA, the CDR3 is TGTGCCAGCAGCAAAAGCAGGGGGTCGGCGGCAGATACGCAGTATTTT.